This section outlines one T cell receptor (beta chain) sequence together with its context. Antigen specificity is unknown. This sample was taken from a study of vaccination and CD4 T cells after COVID-19. Study-wide results and limits: For convalescent patients, a median approximately 84% of reactive clones surfaced exclusively after vaccination. Spike mono-reactivity was found in 304 of the 307 vaccine-specific clones identified in convalescent patients.

The Oncomine TCR Beta short-read assay was what sequenced the DNA obtained from cultured CD4+ T cells. A single record per CDR3 protein comes from TCRdb applying MiXCR to the PCR reads. The table has 9,300 or so distinct CDR3 sequences, 45% to 55% seen once. Treatment noted: roughly 11-day PBMC culture with coronavirus spike peptide pools or control peptides (ViraFEST assay). CD4+ T lymphocytes from the unexposed donor were collected before the COVID-19 pandemic (2011-2018). Roughly 2 million PBMCs per well were cultured with approximately 9.8 IU/ml IL-2 and about 9.7 ug/ml peptide pools. V shed 2 bases, J shed 7 bases, and the junction held 3 bases outside the gene matches. The CDR3 totals 14 residues. Germline V gives CDR1 SGHRS, CDR2 YFSETQ.

Input material: CD4+ T cells from blood, cultured in vitro. The receptor's source is a human donor in good health. The V gene is TRBV5-1, the J gene TRBJ1-6, with TRBD1 matching over 7 bases. CDR3: CASSLGQENSPLHF. The DNA of the CDR3 is TGCGCCAGCAGCTTAGGACAGGAGAATTCACCCCTCCACTTT.